This T cell receptor beta chain was retrieved from a study of T cell repertoires in cytomegalovirus infection. Across the study: Evidence of both CMV infection and a matching HLA type came from public TCR beta signatures.

Notes on this clonotype: Its antigen is still unknown.

From the reads, TCRdb called clonotypes with MiXCR, one entry per CDR3 protein. Among approximately 150,000 distinct CDR3 sequences, about 20% were seen once, and the ten largest hold around a quarter. Notes on the study in general: Cumulative public TCR beta family frequency identified CMV carriers with the relevant HLA. In two of eight donors, the top clonotype was HLA-C-restricted CMV-specific.

The germline CDR1 and CDR2 sequences are SGHVS and FNYEAQ. The CDR3 is made up of 14 amino acids. V was pared by 3 bases and J by 0 bases, with 8 bases between. The origin of this receptor is a human donor in good health (CMV status not recorded). Some clones in this sample may be carry-over from other donors' samples. The input for sequencing was CD8+ T cells from cultured PBMCs, taken from culture after CMV antigen stimulation. The chain has TRBV7-6 and TRBJ1-1; D unresolved. CDR3 in amino acids: CASSFGILNTEAFF. Here the CDR3 DNA reads TGTGCCAGCAGCTTCGGCATACTGAACACTGAAGCTTTCTTT.